This T cell receptor (beta chain) was captured by sequencing in a study of STAT5B mutations in CD4+ large granular lymphocyte leukemia. Background on the study: Among healthy controls, a particular HLA allele went with more CDR3 'QG' motifs. Study results and limitations: No patients shared main leukemic clonotypes, though less than 30% appeared at low frequency elsewhere. Top patient clones used TRBV06 genes more often: 8/27 versus 2/35 in controls.

Using immunoSEQ multiplex PCR, the repertoire was profiled, and TCRdb retains in-frame clones only, with some absent. The table records approximately 30,000 clones, around 63% of them present only once. In regard to this clone: Antigen specificity is unknown.

Per the germline V gene, CDR1 is LNHDA and CDR2 is SQIVND (reference sequence). CDR3 length: 14 residues. The V and J ends lost 6 bases and 2 bases respectively, with 13 bases between them. Sequencing was performed on CD4+ T cells from blood buffy coats. This chain uses TRBV19 with TRBJ1-2, with D possibly TRBD1 on 6 matching bases. This clonotype was obtained from a human donor in good health. DNA of the CDR3: TGTGCCAGTAGGCCAGGGGCGGGGAACTATGGCTACACCTTC. The encoded protein is CASRPGAGNYGYTF.